The next 21 T cell receptor beta chains were all read from a single sample in a study of T cell changes during pregnancy in multiple sclerosis. The data were produced by immunoSEQ multiplex PCR, yet TCRdb's version contains in-frame clones alone and is incomplete. The repertoire holds 100,000 or so clones, 75% to 95% seen once, with over 2.5% in the top ten. This specimen consisted of peripheral blood, obtained in the second trimester of pregnancy. The receptors shown here come from a female donor with multiple sclerosis, enrolled in a pregnancy study.

This sequence joins TRBV29-1 and TRBJ2-5, with TRBD1 identical over 9 bases. The CDR3 extends over 15 amino acids. Per the germline V gene, CDR1 is SQVTM and CDR2 is ANQGSEA. V was clipped by 3 bases and J by 4 bases; unmatched bases: 9. CDR3: CSVDRLTGGGETQYF. The CDR3 region has the DNA TGCAGCGTTGATAGGTTGACAGGGGGAGGAGAGACCCAGTACTTC.

The chain joins TRBV29-1 to TRBJ2-5, with a tentative D call TRBD2 (5 bases). The CDR3 covers 14 residues. In germline, CDR1 is SQVTM, CDR2 ANQGSEA. Trimming pared 4 bases from V and 5 bases from J, leaving 17 bases between. CDR3 loop: CSVVAGGIGETQYF. The DNA of the CDR3 is TGCAGCGTTGTGGCGGGTGGCATCGGGGAGACCCAGTACTTC.

This clone was detected only once. The chain recombines TRBV19 with TRBJ1-5, with TRBD1 as a possible D gene (6 bases). The CDR3 has 16 amino acids. Per germline, CDR1 LNHDA and CDR2 SQIVND (reference sequence). The V gene lost 3 bases and the J gene lost 3 bases, with 15 bases spanning the gap. Here the CDR3 reads CASSMRGHQNNQPQHF. In nucleotides, the CDR3 is TGTGCCAGTAGTATGAGGGGACACCAAAACAATCAGCCCCAGCATTTT.

The DNA for the CDR3 is TGTGCCAGCAGCTCAATACTAGCGGGAGTATACAATGAGCAGTTCTTC. Protein product: CASSSILAGVYNEQFF. The chain links TRBV7-9 to TRBJ2-1; 11 bases are shared with TRBD2. The V gene end was trimmed by 4 bases and the J gene end by 4 bases; junction bases not matched to a gene: 6. The CDR3 covers 16 residues. CDR1 and CDR2 from the germline V gene are SEHNR and FQNEAQ (reference sequence).

This clone showed up just a few times. The V gene is TRBV27, the J gene TRBJ2-7, with 8 bases identical to TRBD2. After removal of 3 bases from V and 1 base from J, the junction contained 2 bases not matched to a gene. The CDR3 is 14 residues long. Germline V gene data show CDR1 as MNHEY and CDR2 as SMNVEV (reference sequence). CDR3 bases: TGTGCCAGCAGTTTTACTAGCGGATCCTACGAGCAGTACTTC. Protein product: CASSFTSGSYEQYF.

This chain links TRBV6-5 with TRBJ2-7; TRBD1 matches at 7 bases. V lost 2 bases and J lost 3; bases outside the gene matches: 4. Per germline, CDR1 MNHEY and CDR2 SVGAGI. The CDR3 runs to 14 residues. This CDR3 reads CASSYQQGVYEQYF. The DNA of the CDR3 is TGTGCCAGCAGTTACCAGCAGGGGGTCTACGAGCAGTACTTC.

The chain combines TRBV5-1 with TRBJ2-7; D perhaps matches TRBD1 (6 bases). Germline V lookup: CDR1 SGHRS, CDR2 YFSETQ. V lost 3 bases, J lost 5 bases, and 24 bases lay in between. The CDR3 has 17 amino acids. The CDR3 nucleotides are TGCGCCAGCAGCTCCCCCAGGGGTGGGCAGGGAAGGAACGAGCAGTACTTC. Amino acids: CASSSPRGGQGRNEQYF.

V is TRBV27 and J is TRBJ2-1; 14 bases agree with TRBD2. The germline V gene encodes CDR1 MNHEY and CDR2 SMNVEV (reference sequence). The CDR3 is 16 amino acids. The J segment lost 7 bases and the V segment lost 5 bases, leaving 7 bases of the junction unmatched. The CDR3 here is CASSLRGLAGDNEQFF. Here the CDR3 DNA reads TGTGCCAGCAGTCTCCGGGGACTAGCGGGAGATAATGAGCAGTTCTTC.

The rearrangement uses TRBV5-4 and TRBJ2-1; perhaps TRBD1 as D (7 bases). Trimming took 0 bases from V and 6 from J, leaving 16 bases between them. The CDR3 extends over 16 amino acids. Germline V CDR1 and CDR2: SGHNT, YYREEE (reference sequence). In DNA, the CDR3 is TGTGCCAGCAGCTTGGCACGACAGGGAGGTGGCAATGAGCAGTTCTTC. Translation gives CASSLARQGGGNEQFF. Together with reference TRBV5-4 and TRBJ2-1, the CDR3 gives the full variable domain: ETGVTQSPTHLIKTRGQQVTLRCSSQSGHNTVSWYQQALGQGPQFIFQYYREEENGRGNFPPRFSGLQFPNYSSELNVNALELDDSALYLCASSLARQGGGNEQFFGPGTRLTVL.

J is TRBJ2-1 and V is TRBV7-9, with a tentative D call TRBD2 (6 bases). V lost 5 bases, J lost 4 bases, and 15 bases lay in between. Germline loops: CDR1 SEHNR, CDR2 FQNEAQ (reference sequence). The CDR3 contains 15 residues. This CDR3 reads CASSPSGQPYNEQFF. In DNA, the CDR3 is TGTGCCAGCAGCCCCAGCGGGCAGCCTTACAATGAGCAGTTCTTC.

This clone has just one count. The chain recombines TRBV5-8 with TRBJ2-1; possibly TRBD2 for D (6 bases). The CDR3 contains 16 residues. Deletions cut 1 base from V and 0 bases from J, with 11 bases between. Per the germline V gene, CDR1 is SGHTS and CDR2 is YDEGEE. The CDR3, as DNA: TGTGCCAGCAGCTTGTACGCGGGAATCTCCTACAATGAGCAGTTCTTC. It is translated as CASSLYAGISYNEQFF.

This clone appeared a single time. The gene calls are TRBV5-1 and TRBJ2-3; 14 bases fit TRBD2. V shed 2 bases and J 4 bases; nucleotides not matched to a gene: 12. Germline CDR1 reads SGHRS; CDR2 reads YFSETQ. This CDR3 is 19 amino acids long. The CDR3 DNA is TGCGCCAGCAGCTTTAAGGGGCTGACTAGCGGGAGGGCATCAGATACGCAGTATTTT. This codes for CASSFKGLTSGRASDTQYF.

The chain uses TRBV5-4 and TRBJ2-3, with D hard to call. Germline CDR1 reads SGHNT; CDR2 reads YYREEE (reference sequence). This CDR3 spans 14 amino acids. Trimming removed 5 bases from V and 3 bases from J, with 13 bases in between. This CDR3 reads CASRVGLETDTQYF. CDR3 DNA: TGTGCCAGCAGAGTTGGGCTTGAAACAGATACGCAGTATTTT.

This rearrangement joins TRBV5-1 to TRBJ2-5, with 7 nucleotides matching TRBD2. Germline-derived CDR1 and CDR2 are SGHRS and YFSETQ. The CDR3 is 15 residues long. The V gene end was trimmed by 1 base and the J gene end by 2 bases; junction bases not matched to a gene: 5. DNA of the CDR3: TGCGCCAGCAGCTTGTTTGGGGGGGGTCAAGAGACCCAGTACTTC. Protein product: CASSLFGGGQETQYF.

The chain joins TRBV29-1 to TRBJ2-2, with 10 bases fitting TRBD2. Germline CDR1 SQVTM, CDR2 ANQGSEA. The CDR3 loop spans 17 amino acids. The junction had 8 bases not matched to a gene; V was cut back by 4 bases and J by 0 bases. This CDR3 reads CSVVDLLAGPNTGELFF. The CDR3 DNA reads TGCAGCGTTGTGGATTTACTAGCGGGACCGAACACCGGGGAGCTGTTTTTT.

The chain combines TRBV10-3 with TRBJ2-5, with TRBD2 matching over 7 bases. V shed 6 bases, J shed 3 bases, and the junction held 19 bases outside the gene matches. The CDR3 has 18 amino acids. Germline CDR1 ENHRY, CDR2 SYGVKD. The DNA for the CDR3 is TGTGCCATCAGGGCTAGCGGCGGAAGAGGTGGCGGGAAAGAGACCCAGTACTTC. It is translated as CAIRASGGRGGGKETQYF.

V usage is TRBV19 and J usage is TRBJ1-1, with D perhaps TRBD1 (6 bases). This CDR3 has 14 residues. CDR1 is LNHDA, CDR2 SQIVND, per germline (reference sequence). Trimming pared 0 bases from V and 2 bases from J, leaving 7 bases between. CDR3 bases: TGTGCCAGTAGTATAGATGGGGGCAACACTGAAGCTTTCTTT. Amino acid sequence: CASSIDGGNTEAFF.

This sequence joins TRBV6-6 and TRBJ2-7; 7 bases align to TRBD1. The germline gives CDR1 MNHNY, CDR2 SVGAGI (reference sequence). The CDR3 has 15 residues. V trimming: 6 bases; J trimming: 2 bases; junction bases outside the gene matches: 10. The CDR3 region is CASRGDRLRPYEQYF. CDR3 nucleotide sequence: TGTGCCAGCAGGGGGGACAGATTAAGGCCCTACGAGCAGTACTTC.

The rearrangement links TRBV2 to TRBJ1-1; weak D call: TRBD1 (5 bases). V dropped 6 bases and J dropped 8 bases, with 7 bases sitting between them. This CDR3 spans 10 amino acids. Germline V gene data show CDR1 as SNHLY and CDR2 as FYNNEI. The CDR3 bases are TGTGCCAGCAGGGGGGGAGAAGCTTTCTTT. It translates to CASRGGEAFF. Full variable domain (rest looked up from reference TRBV2 and TRBJ1-1): EPEVTQTPSHQVTQMGQEVILRCVPISNHLYFYWYRQILGQKVEFLVSFYNNEISEKSEIFDDQFSVERPDGSNFTLKIRSTKLEDSAMYFCASRGGEAFFGQGTRLTVV.

This clone came up once. V is TRBV13 and J is TRBJ2-7, with D uncertain. The V and J ends lost 6 bases and 0 bases respectively, with 21 bases between them. This CDR3 comprises 17 residues. CDR1 is PRHDT and CDR2 is FYEKMQ in the germline V gene (reference sequence). The CDR3: CASRSARLRASSYEQYF. The CDR3 coding sequence is TGTGCCAGCAGATCTGCGCGACTGCGCGCAAGCTCCTACGAGCAGTACTTC.

The rearrangement links TRBV19 to TRBJ1-2, with D maybe TRBD1 (6 bases). In germline, CDR1 is LNHDA, CDR2 SQIVND (reference sequence). The CDR3 spans 13 residues. Trimming removed 9 bases from V and 6 bases from J, with 17 bases in between. CDR3 region: CASLQGARHGYTF. In nucleotides, the CDR3 is TGTGCCAGCCTACAGGGAGCGCGCCATGGCTACACCTTC.